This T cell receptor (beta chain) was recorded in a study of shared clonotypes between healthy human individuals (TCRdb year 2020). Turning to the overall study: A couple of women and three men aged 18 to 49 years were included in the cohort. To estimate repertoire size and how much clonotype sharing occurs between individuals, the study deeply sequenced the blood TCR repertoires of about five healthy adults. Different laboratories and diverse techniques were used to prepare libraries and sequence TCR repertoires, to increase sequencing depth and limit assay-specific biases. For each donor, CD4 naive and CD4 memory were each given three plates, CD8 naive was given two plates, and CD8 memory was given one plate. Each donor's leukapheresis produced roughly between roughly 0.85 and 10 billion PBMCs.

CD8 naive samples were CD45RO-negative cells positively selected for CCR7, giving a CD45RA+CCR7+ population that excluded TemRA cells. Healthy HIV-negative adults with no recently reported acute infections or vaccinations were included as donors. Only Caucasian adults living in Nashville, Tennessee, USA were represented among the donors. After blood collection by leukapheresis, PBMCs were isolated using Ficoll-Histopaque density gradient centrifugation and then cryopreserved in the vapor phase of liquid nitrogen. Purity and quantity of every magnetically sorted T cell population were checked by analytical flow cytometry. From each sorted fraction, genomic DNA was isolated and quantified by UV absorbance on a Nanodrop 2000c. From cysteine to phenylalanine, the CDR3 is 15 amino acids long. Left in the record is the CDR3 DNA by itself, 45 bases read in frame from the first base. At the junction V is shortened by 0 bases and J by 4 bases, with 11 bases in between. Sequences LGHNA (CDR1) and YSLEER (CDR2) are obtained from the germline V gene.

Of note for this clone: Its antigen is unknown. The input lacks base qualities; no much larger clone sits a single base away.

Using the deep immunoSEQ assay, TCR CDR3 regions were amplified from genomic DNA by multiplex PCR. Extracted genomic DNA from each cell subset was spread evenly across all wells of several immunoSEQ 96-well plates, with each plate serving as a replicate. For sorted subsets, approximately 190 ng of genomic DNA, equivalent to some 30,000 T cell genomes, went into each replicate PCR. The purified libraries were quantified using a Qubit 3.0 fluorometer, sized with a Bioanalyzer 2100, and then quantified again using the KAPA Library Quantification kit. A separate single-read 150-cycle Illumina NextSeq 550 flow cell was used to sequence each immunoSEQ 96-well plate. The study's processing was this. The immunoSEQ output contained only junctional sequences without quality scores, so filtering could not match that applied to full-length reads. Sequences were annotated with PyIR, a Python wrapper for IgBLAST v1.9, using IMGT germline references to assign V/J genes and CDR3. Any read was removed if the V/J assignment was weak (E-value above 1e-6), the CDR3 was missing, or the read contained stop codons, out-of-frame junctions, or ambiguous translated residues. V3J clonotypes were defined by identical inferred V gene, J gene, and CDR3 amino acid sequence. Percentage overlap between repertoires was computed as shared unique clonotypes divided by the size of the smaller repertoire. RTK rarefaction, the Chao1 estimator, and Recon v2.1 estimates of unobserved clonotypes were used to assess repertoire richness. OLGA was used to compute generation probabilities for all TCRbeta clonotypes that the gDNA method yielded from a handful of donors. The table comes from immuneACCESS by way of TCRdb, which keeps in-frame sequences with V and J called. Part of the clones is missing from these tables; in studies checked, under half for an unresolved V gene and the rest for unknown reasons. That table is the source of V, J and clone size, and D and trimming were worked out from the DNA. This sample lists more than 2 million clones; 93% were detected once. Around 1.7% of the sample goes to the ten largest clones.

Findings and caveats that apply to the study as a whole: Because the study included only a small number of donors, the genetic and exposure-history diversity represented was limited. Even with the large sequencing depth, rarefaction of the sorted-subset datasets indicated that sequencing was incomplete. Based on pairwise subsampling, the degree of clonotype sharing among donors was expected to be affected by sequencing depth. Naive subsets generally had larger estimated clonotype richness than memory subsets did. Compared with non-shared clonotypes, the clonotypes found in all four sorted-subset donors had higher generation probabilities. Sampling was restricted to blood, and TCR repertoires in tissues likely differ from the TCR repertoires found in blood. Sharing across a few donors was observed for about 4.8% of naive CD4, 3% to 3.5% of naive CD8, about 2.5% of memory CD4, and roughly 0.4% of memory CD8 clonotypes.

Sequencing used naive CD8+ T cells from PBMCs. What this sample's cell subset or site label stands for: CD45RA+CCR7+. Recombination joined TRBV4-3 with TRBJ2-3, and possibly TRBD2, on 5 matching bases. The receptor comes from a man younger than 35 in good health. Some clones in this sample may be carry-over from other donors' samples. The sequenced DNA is TGCGCCAGCAGCCAAGATTGGTCGAGGGCAGATACGCAGTATTTT. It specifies CASSQDWSRADTQYF.